This TCR beta chain stems from a study of regulatory T cells in long-lasting Graves disease. The CDR3 runs 15 residues. Per germline, CDR1 MDHEN and CDR2 SYDVKM. V was trimmed by 3 bases and J by 5 bases, leaving 17 bases between them. Study-level results: Persistent Graves' patients showed reduced TCR diversity versus newly diagnosed patients.

This sample's time point: newly diagnosed GD, antithyroid drugs for less than 3 months. PBMC-extracted RNA yielded the TCR library. In each case, Graves' disease was diagnosed per American Thyroid Association guidelines. This clonotype was seen repeatedly, ten times or more. The antigen remains unidentified. Building the TCR beta libraries relied on iRepertoire HTBI primers, and CDR3 regions underwent Arm-PCR. A single record per CDR3 protein comes from TCRdb applying MiXCR to the multiplex PCR reads. The data hold 400,000 to 500,000 distinct CDR3 sequences, with about 15% observed a single time. The data were also submitted as part of a second study, on T cells in Graves' hyperthyroidism and ophthalmopathy. That investigation notes: HTBI primers were employed in a first-round RT-PCR of the TCR CDR3.

This sequence originates from a woman between 45 and 65 years old with Graves disease. This sample comprised peripheral blood mononuclear cells (PBMCs), obtained at new diagnosis, from a patient treated with antithyroid drugs. The chain is built from TRBV28 and TRBJ2-7; D is ambiguous. CDR3 DNA: TGTGCCAGCAGTTTGGGGATGTCCGACCTCGACGAGCAGTACTTC. This sequence encodes CASSLGMSDLDEQYF.